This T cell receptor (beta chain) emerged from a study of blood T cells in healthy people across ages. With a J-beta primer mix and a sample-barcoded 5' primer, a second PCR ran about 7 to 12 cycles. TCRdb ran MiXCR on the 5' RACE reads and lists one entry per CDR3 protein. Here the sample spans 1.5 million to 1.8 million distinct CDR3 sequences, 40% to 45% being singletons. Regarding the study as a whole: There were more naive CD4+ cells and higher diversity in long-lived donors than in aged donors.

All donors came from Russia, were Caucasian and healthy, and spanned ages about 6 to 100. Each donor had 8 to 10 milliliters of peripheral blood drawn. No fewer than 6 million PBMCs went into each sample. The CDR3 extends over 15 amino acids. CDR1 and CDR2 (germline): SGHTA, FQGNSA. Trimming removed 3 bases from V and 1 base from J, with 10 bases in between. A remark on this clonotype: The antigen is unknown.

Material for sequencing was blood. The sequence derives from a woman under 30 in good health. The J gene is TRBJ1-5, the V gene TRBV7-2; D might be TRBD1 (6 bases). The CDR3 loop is CASSFGTRSNQPQHF. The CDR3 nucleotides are TGTGCCAGCAGCTTCGGGACACGGAGCAATCAGCCCCAGCATTTT.